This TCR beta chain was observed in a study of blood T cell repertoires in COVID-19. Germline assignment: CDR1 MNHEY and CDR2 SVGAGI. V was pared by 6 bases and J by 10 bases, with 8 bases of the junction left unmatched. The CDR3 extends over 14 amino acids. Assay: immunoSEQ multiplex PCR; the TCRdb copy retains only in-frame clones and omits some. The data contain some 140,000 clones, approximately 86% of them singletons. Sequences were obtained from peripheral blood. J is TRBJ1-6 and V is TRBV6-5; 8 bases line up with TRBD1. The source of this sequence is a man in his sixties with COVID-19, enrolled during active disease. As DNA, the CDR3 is TGTGCCAGCAGGCCGCAGGGGGCTGGGTCACCCCTCCACTTT. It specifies CASRPQGAGSPLHF.